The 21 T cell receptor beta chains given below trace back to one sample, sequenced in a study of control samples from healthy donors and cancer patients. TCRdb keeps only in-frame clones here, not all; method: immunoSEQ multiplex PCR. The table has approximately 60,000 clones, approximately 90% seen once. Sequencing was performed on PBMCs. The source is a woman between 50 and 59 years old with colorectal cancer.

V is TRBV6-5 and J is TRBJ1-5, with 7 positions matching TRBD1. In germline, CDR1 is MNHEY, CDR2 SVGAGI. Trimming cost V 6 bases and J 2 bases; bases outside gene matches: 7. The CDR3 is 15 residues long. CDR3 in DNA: TGTGCCAGCAGCCGGACAGGATCCGGCAATCAGCCCCAGCATTTT. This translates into CASSRTGSGNQPQHF.

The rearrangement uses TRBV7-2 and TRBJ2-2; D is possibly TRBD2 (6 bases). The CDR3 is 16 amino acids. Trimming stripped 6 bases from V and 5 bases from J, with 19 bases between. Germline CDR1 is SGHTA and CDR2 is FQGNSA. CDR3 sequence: CASRYDSDYLTGELFF. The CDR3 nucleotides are TGTGCCAGCAGATATGACTCGGACTACCTAACCGGGGAGCTGTTTTTT.

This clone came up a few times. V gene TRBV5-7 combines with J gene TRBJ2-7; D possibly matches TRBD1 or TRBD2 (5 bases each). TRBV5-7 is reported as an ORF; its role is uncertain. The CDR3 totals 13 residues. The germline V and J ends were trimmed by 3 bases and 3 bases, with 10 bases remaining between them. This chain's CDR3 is CASSSDGGYEQYF. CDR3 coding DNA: TGTGCCAGCAGCTCGGATGGGGGCTACGAGCAGTACTTC.

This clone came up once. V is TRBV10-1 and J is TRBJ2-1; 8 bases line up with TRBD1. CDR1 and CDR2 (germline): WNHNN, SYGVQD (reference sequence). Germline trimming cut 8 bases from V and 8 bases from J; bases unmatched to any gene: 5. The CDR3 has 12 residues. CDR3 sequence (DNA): TGCGCCAGCCAGGGGGCGATGGATGAGCAGTTCTTC. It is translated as CASQGAMDEQFF.

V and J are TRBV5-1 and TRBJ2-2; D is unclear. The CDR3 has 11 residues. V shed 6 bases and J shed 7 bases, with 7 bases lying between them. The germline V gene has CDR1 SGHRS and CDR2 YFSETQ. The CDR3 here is CASTENGELFF. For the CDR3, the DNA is TGCGCCAGCACCGAGAACGGGGAGCTGTTTTTT.

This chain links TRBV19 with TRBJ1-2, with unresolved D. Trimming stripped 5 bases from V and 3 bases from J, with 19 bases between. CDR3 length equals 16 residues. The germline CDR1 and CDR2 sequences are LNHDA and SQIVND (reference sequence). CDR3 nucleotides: TGTGCCAGTAGTCCACTCCCCGGCGGGAGAGACTATGGCTACACCTTC. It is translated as CASSPLPGGRDYGYTF.

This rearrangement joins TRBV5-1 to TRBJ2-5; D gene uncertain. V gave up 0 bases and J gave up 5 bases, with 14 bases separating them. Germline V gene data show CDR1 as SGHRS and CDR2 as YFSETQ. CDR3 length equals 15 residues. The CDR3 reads CASSLDGISTETQYF. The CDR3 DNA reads TGCGCCAGCAGCTTGGATGGGATCTCAACCGAGACCCAGTACTTC. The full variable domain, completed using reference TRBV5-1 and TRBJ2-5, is KAGVTQTPRYLIKTRGQQVTLSCSPISGHRSVSWYQQTPGQGLQFLFEYFSETQRNKGNFPGRFSGRQFSNSRSEMNVSTLELGDSALYLCASSLDGISTETQYFGPGTRLLVL.

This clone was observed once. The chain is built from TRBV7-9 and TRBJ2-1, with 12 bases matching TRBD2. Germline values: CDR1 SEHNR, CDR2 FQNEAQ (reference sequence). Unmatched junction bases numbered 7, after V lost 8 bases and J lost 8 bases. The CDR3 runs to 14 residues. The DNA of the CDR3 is TGTGCCAGCCATCCTAGCGGGGGGGCCTATGAGCAGTTCTTC. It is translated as CASHPSGGAYEQFF.

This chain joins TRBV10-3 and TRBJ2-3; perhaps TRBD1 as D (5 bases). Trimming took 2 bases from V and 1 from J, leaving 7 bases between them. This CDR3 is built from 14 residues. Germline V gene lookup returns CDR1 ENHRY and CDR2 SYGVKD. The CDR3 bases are TGTGCCATCAGTGAGAAAGGGGGCACAGATACGCAGTATTTT. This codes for CAISEKGGTDTQYF.

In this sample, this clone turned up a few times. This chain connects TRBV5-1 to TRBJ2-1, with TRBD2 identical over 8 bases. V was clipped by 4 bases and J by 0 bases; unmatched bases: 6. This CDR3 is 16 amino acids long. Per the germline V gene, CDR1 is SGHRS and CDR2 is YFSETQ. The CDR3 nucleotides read TGCGCCAGCAGCCAAGAGAGCGGGAGCTCCTACAATGAGCAGTTCTTC. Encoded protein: CASSQESGSSYNEQFF.

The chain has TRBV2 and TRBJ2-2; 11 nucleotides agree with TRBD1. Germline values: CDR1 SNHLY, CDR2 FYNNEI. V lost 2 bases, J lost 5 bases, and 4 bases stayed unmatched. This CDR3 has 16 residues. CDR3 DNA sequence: TGTGCCAGCAGTGAAAGGGGGACAGGGGGAACCGGGGAGCTGTTTTTT. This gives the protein CASSERGTGGTGELFF.

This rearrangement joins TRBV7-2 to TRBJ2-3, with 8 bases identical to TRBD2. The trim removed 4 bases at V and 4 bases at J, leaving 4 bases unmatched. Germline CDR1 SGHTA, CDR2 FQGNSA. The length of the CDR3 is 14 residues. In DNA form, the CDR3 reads TGTGCCAGCAGCTCTCCGACTAGCGCAGATACGCAGTATTTT. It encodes CASSSPTSADTQYF.

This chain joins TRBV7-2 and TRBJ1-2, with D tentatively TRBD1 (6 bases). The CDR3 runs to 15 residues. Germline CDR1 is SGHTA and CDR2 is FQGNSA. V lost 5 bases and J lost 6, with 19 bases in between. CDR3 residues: CASSPSRESGDGYTF. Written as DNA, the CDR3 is TGTGCCAGCAGCCCAAGCCGGGAGTCAGGGGATGGCTACACCTTC. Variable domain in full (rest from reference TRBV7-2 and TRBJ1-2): GAGVSQSPSNKVTEKGKDVELRCDPISGHTALYWYRQSLGQGLEFLIYFQGNSAPDKSGLPSDRFSAERTGGSVSTLTIQRTQQEDSAVYLCASSPSRESGDGYTFGSGTRLTVV.

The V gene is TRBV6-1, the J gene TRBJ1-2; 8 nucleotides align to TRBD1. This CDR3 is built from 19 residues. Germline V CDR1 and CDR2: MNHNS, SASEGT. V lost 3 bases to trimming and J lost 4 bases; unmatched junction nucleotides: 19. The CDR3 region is CASSDPRATSGGSSYGYTF. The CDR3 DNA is TGTGCCAGCAGTGACCCCCGGGCCACTTCAGGGGGCTCAAGCTATGGCTACACCTTC.

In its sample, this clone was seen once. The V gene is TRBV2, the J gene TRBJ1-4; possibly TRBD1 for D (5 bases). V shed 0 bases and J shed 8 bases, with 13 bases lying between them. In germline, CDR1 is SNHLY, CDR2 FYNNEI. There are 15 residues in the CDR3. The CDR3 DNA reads TGTGCCAGCAGTGAAGCGGGGTCAGGGCGGGAAAAACTGTTTTTT. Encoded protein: CASSEAGSGREKLFF.

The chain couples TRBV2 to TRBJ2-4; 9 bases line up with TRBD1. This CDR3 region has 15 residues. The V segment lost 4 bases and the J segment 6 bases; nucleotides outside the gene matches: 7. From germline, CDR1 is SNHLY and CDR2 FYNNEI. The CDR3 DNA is TGTGCCAGCAGTGGAATGGGACAGGGAGGAAACATTCAGTACTTC. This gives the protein CASSGMGQGGNIQYF.

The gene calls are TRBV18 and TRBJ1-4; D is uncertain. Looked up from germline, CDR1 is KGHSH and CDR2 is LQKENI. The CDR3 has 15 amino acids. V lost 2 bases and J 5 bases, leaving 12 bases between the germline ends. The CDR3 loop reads CASSPGFVENEKLFF. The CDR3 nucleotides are TGTGCCAGCTCACCAGGGTTTGTGGAGAATGAAAAACTGTTTTTT.

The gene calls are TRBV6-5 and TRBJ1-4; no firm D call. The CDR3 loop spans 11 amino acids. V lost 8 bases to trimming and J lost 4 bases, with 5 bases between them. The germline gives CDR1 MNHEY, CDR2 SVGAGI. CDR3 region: CASYGNEKLFF. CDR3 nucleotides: TGTGCCAGCTACGGTAATGAAAAACTGTTTTTT.

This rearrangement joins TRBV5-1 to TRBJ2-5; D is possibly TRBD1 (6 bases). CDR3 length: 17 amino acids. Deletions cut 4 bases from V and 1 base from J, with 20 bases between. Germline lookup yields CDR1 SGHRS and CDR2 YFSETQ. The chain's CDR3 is CASSDGPTTGFQETQYF. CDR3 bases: TGCGCCAGCAGCGACGGCCCGACAACAGGGTTCCAAGAGACCCAGTACTTC.

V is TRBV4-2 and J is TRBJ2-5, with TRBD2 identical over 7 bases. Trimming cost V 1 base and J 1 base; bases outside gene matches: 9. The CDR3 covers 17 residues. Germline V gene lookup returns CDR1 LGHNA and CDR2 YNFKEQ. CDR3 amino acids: CASSQVSTSAIQETQYF. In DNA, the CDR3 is TGTGCCAGCAGCCAAGTATCTACTAGCGCAATCCAAGAGACCCAGTACTTC.

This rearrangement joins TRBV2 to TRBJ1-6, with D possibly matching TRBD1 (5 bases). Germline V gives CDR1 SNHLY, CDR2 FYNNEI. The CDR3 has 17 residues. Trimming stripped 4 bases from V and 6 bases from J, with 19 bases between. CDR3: CASSGAPPRRGNSPLHF. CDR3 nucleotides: TGTGCCAGCAGTGGGGCCCCTCCCCGAAGGGGTAATTCACCCCTCCACTTT.